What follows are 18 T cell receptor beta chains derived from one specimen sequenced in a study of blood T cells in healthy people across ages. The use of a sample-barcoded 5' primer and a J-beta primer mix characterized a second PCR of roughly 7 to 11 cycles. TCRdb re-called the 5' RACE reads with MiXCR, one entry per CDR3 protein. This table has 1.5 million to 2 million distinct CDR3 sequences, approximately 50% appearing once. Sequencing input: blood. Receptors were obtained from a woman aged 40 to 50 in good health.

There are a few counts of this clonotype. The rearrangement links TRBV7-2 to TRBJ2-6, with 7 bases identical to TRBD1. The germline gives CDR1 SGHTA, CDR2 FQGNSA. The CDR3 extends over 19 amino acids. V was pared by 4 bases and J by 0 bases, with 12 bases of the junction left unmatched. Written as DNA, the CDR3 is TGTGCCAGCAGCTCCCTCCTGACAGGGTCCTACTCTGGGGCCAACGTCCTGACTTTC. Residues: CASSSLLTGSYSGANVLTF. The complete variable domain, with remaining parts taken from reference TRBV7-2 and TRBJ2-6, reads GAGVSQSPSNKVTEKGKDVELRCDPISGHTALYWYRQSLGQGLEFLIYFQGNSAPDKSGLPSDRFSAERTGGSVSTLTIQRTQQEDSAVYLCASSSLLTGSYSGANVLTFGAGSRLTVL.

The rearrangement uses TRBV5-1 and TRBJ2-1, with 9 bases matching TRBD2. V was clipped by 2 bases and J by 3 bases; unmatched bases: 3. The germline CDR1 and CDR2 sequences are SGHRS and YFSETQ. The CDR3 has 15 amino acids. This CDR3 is CASSLGLARYNEQFF. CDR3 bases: TGCGCCAGCAGCTTAGGACTAGCGCGCTACAATGAGCAGTTCTTC.

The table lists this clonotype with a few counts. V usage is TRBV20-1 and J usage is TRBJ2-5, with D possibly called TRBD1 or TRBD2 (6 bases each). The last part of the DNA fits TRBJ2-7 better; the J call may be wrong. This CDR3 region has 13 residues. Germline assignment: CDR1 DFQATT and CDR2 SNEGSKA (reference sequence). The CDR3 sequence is CSARRGLGYEQYF. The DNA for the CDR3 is TGCAGTGCTAGACGGGGGCTCGGCTACGAGCAGTACTTC.

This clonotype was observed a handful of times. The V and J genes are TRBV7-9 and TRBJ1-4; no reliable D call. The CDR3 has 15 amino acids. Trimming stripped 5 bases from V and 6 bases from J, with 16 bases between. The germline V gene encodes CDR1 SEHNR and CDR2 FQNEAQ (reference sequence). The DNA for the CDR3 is TGTGCCAGCAGCCCTAATCCTAACGAATATGAAAAACTGTTTTTT. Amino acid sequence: CASSPNPNEYEKLFF.

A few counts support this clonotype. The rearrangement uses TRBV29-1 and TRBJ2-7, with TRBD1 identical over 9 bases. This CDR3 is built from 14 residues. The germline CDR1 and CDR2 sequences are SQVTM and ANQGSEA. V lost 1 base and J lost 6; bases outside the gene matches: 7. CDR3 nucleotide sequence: TGCAGCGTTGAAGTGGGGGGACAGGGACGCGAGCAGTACTTC. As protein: CSVEVGGQGREQYF.

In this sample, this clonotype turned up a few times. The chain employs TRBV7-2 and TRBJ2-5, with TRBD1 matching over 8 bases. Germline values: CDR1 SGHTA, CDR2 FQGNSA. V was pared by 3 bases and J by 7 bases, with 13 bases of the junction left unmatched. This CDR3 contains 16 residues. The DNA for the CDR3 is TGTGCCAGCAGCTTCCGGCCCGGGACAGGCCCAAGGACCCAGTACTTC. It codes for CASSFRPGTGPRTQYF.

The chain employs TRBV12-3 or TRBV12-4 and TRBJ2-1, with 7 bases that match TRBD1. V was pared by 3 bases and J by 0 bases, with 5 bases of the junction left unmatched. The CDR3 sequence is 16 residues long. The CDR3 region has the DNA TGTGCCAGCAGTTTGGGACAGTGGACCTCCTACAATGAGCAGTTCTTC. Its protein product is CASSLGQWTSYNEQFF.

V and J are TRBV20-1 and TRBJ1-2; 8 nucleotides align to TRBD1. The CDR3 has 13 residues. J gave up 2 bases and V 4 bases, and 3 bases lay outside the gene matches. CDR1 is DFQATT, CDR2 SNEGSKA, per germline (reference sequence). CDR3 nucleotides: TGCAGTGCTACAGGGGGCAAGAACTATGGCTACACCTTC. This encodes CSATGGKNYGYTF.

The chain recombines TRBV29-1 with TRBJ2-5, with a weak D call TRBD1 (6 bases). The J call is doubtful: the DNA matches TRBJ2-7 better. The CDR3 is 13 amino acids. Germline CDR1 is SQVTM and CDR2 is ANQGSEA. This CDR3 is CSVARQASCEQYF. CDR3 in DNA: TGCAGCGTTGCTAGACAGGCCAGCTGCGAGCAGTACTTC.

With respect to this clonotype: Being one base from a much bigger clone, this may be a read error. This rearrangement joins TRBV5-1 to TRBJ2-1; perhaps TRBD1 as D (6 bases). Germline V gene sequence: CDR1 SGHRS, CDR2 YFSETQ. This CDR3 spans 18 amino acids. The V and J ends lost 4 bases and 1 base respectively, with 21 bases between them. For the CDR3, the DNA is TGCGCCAGCAGCATTGCAAGCCGACAGGTCAAGTCCTACAATGAGCAGTTCTTC. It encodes CASSIASRQVKSYNEQFF.

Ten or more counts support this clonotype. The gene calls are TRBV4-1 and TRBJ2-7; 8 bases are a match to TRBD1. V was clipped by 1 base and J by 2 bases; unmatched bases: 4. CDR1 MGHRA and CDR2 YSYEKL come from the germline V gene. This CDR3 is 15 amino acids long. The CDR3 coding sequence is TGCGCCAGCAGCCAAGCCCCGACAGGGGCCTACGAGCAGTACTTC. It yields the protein CASSQAPTGAYEQYF.

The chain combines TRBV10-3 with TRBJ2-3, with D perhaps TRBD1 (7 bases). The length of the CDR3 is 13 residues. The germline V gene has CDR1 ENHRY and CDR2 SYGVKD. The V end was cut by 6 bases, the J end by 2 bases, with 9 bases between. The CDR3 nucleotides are TGTGCCATCAGCAGGGGGGTCACAGATACGCAGTATTTT. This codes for CAISRGVTDTQYF.

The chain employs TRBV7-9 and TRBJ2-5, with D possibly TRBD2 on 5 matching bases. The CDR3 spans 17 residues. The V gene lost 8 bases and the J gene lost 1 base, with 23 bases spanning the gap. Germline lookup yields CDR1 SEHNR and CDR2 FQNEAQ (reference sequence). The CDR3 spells CASGSAAGTLIQETQYF. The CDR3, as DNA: TGTGCCAGCGGGTCTGCTGCGGGCACCCTGATCCAAGAGACCCAGTACTTC.

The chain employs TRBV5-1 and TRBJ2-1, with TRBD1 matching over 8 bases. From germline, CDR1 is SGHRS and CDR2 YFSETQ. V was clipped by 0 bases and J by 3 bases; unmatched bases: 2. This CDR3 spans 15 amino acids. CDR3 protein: CASSLATGVYNEQFF. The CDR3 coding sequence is TGCGCCAGCAGCTTGGCGACAGGGGTCTACAATGAGCAGTTCTTC. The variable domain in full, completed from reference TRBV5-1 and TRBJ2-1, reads KAGVTQTPRYLIKTRGQQVTLSCSPISGHRSVSWYQQTPGQGLQFLFEYFSETQRNKGNFPGRFSGRQFSNSRSEMNVSTLELGDSALYLCASSLATGVYNEQFFGPGTRLTVL.

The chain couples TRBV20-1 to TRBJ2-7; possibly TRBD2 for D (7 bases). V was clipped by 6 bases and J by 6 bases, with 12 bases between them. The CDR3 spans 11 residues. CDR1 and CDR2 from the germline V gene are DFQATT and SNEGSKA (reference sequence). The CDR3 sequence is CSAGGEVEQYF. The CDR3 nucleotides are TGCAGTGCAGGGGGGGAGGTCGAGCAGTACTTC.

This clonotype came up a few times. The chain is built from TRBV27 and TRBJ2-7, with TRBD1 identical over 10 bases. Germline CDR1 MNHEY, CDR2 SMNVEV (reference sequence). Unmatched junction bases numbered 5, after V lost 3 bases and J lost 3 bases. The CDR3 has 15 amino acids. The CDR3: CASSLGQGYLYEQYF. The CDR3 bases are TGTGCCAGCAGTTTGGGACAGGGGTACCTCTACGAGCAGTACTTC.

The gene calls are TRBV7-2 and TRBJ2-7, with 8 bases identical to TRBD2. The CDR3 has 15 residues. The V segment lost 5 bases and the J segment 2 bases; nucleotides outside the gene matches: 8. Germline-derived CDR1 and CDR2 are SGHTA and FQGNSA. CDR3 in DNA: TGTGCCAGCAGCCTCTCTAGCGGGCACACCTACGAGCAGTACTTC. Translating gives CASSLSSGHTYEQYF.

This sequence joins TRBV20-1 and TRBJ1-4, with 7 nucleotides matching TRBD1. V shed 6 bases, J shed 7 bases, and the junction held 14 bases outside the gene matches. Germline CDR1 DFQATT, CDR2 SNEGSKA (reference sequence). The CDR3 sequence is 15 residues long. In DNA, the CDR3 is TGCAGTGCCACCCCTCTAACAGGGGATGTTGAAAAACTGTTTTTT. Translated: CSATPLTGDVEKLFF.